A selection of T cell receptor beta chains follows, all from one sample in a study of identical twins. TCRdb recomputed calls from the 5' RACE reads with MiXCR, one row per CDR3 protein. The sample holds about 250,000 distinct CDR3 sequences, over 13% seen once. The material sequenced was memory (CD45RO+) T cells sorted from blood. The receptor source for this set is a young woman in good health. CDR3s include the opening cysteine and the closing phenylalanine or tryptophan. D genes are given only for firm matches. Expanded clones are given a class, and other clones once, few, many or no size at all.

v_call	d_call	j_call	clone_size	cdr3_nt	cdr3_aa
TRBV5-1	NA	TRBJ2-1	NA	TGCGCCAGCAGCTTGCGGGGGCCGGGTAATGAGCAGTTCTTC	CASSLRGPGNEQFF
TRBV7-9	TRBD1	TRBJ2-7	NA	TGTGCCAGCAGCTTATTTATGACAGGGCACGAGCAGTACTTC	CASSLFMTGHEQYF
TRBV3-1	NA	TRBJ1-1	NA	TGTGCCAGCAGCCAATCGGATGGAGACACTGAAGCTTTCTTT	CASSQSDGDTEAFF
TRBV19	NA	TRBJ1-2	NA	TGTGCCAGTAGTTTCCTAGATGCATCCGTCTATGGCTACACCTTC	CASSFLDASVYGYTF
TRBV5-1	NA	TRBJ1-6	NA	TGCGCCAGCAGCTTGGGCGGGGAAAACTATAATTCACCCCTCCACTTT	CASSLGGENYNSPLHF
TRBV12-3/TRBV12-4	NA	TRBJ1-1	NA	TGTGCCAGCAGTTTAGAGACGCACACTGAAGCTTTCTTT	CASSLETHTEAFF
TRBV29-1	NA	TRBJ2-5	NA	TGCAGCGTTGATCCGGTGACGGTTGGAGAGACCCAGTACTTC	CSVDPVTVGETQYF
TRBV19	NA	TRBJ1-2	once	TGTGCCAGTGGTTCGGGGGGCGGCTACACCTTC	CASGSGGGYTF
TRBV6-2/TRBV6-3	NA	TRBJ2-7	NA	TGTGCCAGCAGTTATGCAGCGAGATCCAACCACGAGCAGTACTTC	CASSYAARSNHEQYF
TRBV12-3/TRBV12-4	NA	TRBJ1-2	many	TGTGCCAGCAGTCCAACCGACAGCCCTAACTATGGCTACACCTTC	CASSPTDSPNYGYTF
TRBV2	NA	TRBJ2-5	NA	TGTGCCAGCAGTGTAGCGGAGACCCAGTACTTC	CASSVAETQYF
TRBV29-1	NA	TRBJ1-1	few	TGCAGCGTATGGAAGAACACTGAAGCTTTCTTT	CSVWKNTEAFF
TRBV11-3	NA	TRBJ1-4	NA	TGTGCCAGCAGCTTTAGGTCCTCAGCTAATGAAAAACTGTTTTTT	CASSFRSSANEKLFF
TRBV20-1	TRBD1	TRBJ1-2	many	TGCAGTGCTAGGGGACAGGGGCAGACCGGTGGCTACACCTTC	CSARGQGQTGGYTF
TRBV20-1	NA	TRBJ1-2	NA	TGCAGTGGGGGGGCGGACGGCTACACCTTC	CSGGADGYTF
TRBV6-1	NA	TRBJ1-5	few	TGTGCCAGCCTAGACAGGAACAATCAGCCCCAGCATTTT	CASLDRNNQPQHF
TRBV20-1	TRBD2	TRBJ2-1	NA	TGCAGTGCTAGCGGCGGGAGGAAAGGTGAGCAGTTCTTC	CSASGGRKGEQFF
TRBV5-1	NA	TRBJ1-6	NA	TGCGCCAGCAGCTTCAATTCCGGGACGATTAATTCACCCCTCCACTTT	CASSFNSGTINSPLHF
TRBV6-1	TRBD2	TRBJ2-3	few	TGTGCCAGCAGTGAAGAACTAGCGGGGGGGCCGGATACGCAGTATTTT	CASSEELAGGPDTQYF
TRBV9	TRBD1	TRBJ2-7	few	TGTGCCAGCAGCGTCCCGGGACAGGGAAGCGAGCAGTACTTC	CASSVPGQGSEQYF
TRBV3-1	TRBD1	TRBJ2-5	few	TGTGCCAGCAGCCTCATGGGACAGGGAAAGACCCAGTACTTC	CASSLMGQGKTQYF
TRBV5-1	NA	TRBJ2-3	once	TGCGCCAGCAGCTTGTGCGGGGAGACTAGCACAGATACGCAGTATTTT	CASSLCGETSTDTQYF
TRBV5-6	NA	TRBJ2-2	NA	TGTGCCAGCAGCCGACTGGTGGACGGGGAGCTGTTTTTT	CASSRLVDGELFF
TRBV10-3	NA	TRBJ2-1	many	TGTGCCATAAGCGGAAACAATGAGCAGTTCTTC	CAISGNNEQFF
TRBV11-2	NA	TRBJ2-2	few	TGTGCCAGCAGCTTAGCCCCCTACACCGGGGAGCTGTTTTTT	CASSLAPYTGELFF
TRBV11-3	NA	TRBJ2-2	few	TGTGCCAGCAGTCCTCAGGGTTGGGACACCGGGGAGCTGTTTTTT	CASSPQGWDTGELFF
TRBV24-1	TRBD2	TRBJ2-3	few	TGTGCCACCAGTGATCAAGCGGGAGGCACAGATACGCAGTATTTT	CATSDQAGGTDTQYF
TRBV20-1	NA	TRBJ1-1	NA	TGCAGTGCCGGACGGGAGGGTTCGAACACTGAAGCTTTCTTT	CSAGREGSNTEAFF
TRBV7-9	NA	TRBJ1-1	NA	TGTGCCAGCAGCTTTGATGAAGAAGCTTTCTTT	CASSFDEEAFF
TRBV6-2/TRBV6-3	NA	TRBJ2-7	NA	TGTGCCAGCAGTTACTCTTCAGCTCCCCCCTACGAGCAGTACTTC	CASSYSSAPPYEQYF
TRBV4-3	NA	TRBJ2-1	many	TGCGCCAGCAGCCAAGGGAGGTCTGGTGAGCAGTTCTTC	CASSQGRSGEQFF
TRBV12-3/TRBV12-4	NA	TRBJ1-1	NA	TGTGCCAGCAGTTTCTACAACACTGAAGCTTTCTTT	CASSFYNTEAFF
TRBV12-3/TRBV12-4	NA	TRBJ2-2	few	TGTGCCAGCAGGCCCCCCCGGACGGAGTACACCGGGGAGCTGTTTTTT	CASRPPRTEYTGELFF
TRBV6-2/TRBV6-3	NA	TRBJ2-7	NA	TGTGCCAGCACCCCTAGGGTTGGCGAGCAGTACTTC	CASTPRVGEQYF
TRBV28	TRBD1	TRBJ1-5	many	TGTGCCGAGGGGGCCCTATCGAAGCCCCAGCATTTT	CAEGALSKPQHF
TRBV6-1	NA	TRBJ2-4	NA	TGTGCCAGCAGCCAAAGCAGGGGAGGAGGTCCCATTCAGTACTTC	CASSQSRGGGPIQYF
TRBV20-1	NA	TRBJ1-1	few	TGCAGTGCGCAGGGAGGTACTGAAGCTTTCTTT	CSAQGGTEAFF
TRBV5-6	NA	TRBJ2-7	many	TGTGCCAGCAGCAATACCGGGACACGGTACGAGCAGTACTTC	CASSNTGTRYEQYF
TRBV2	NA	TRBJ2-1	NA	TGTGCCACCACCTTCCGACAGAACAATGAGCAGTTCTTC	CATTFRQNNEQFF
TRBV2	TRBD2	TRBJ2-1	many	TGTGCCAGCAGTACTAGCGGGGGGGCCTACAATGAGCAGTTCTTC	CASSTSGGAYNEQFF
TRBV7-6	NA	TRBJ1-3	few	TGTGCCAGCAGCCCATCAAGGGCTGGAAACACCATATATTTT	CASSPSRAGNTIYF
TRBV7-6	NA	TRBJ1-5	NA	TGTGCCAGCAGCTTAAGGGGCAGTAATCAGCCCCAGCATTTT	CASSLRGSNQPQHF
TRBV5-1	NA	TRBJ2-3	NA	TGCGCCAGCACTGGAGGAGATACGCAGTATTTT	CASTGGDTQYF
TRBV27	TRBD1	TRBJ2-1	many	TGTGCCAGCAGTACCGGACAGGGGGGCGTCAATGAGCAGTTCTTC	CASSTGQGGVNEQFF
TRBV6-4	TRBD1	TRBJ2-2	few	TGTGCCAGCAGTGACCAAGACAGGGTTACCGGGGAGCTGTTTTTT	CASSDQDRVTGELFF
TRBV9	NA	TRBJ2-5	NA	TGTGCCAGCAGCGTAGGAGGGTCTGAAGAGACCCAGTACTTC	CASSVGGSEETQYF
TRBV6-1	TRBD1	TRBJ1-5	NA	TGTGCCAGCACCACGAACCGGGACAGGGTTGGCAATCAGCCCCAGCATTTT	CASTTNRDRVGNQPQHF
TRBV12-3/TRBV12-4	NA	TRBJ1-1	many	TGTGCCAGCAGTCTACAGGGTCAAGTATCTGAAGCTTTCTTT	CASSLQGQVSEAFF
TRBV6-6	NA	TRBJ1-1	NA	TGTGCCAGCAGTTACCATTACACTGAAGCTTTCTTT	CASSYHYTEAFF
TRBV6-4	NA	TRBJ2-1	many	TGTGCCAGCAGCGCCTCGGGGGCAACCAATGAGCAGTTCTTC	CASSASGATNEQFF
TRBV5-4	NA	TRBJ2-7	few	TGTGCCAGCAGCCCGAGGCTGGGGCCAGGATACGAGCAGTACTTC	CASSPRLGPGYEQYF
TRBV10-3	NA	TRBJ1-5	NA	TGTGCCATCAGTGTAAACAGAGGTCAGCCCCAGCATTTT	CAISVNRGQPQHF
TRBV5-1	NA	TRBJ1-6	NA	TGCGCCAGCAGCTTTAACAGAGATTCACCCCTCCACTTT	CASSFNRDSPLHF
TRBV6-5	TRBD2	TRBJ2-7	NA	TGTGCCAGCAGTTATCGGAGCGGGATGGGGGACGAGCAGTACTTC	CASSYRSGMGDEQYF
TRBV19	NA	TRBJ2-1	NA	TGTGCCAGTAGTATAGTGGGAGAGGGAGTGTGGCAGTTCTTC	CASSIVGEGVWQFF